This T cell receptor beta chain came from a study of CD8 T cells in Susac syndrome (dated by TCRdb to about 2019). As for the study more broadly: The study used repertoire sequencing to test whether antigen drove CD8+ T cell activation and differentiation in Susac syndrome. Clonality of the CD8+ T cell repertoire was compared between around eleven healthy donors, about 14 Susac syndrome patients and fewer than 16 multiple sclerosis patients. The paper as a whole reports these results and caveats: The number of individuals in the TCR sequencing and HLA analysis was acknowledged as relatively small.

This clonotype has just a few counts. Its antigen target is currently unknown. The record has no base qualities; no much larger clone is one base away. RNA was extracted using the RNeasy kit, and about 0.5 to 1 microgram was reverse transcribed with random hexamers. TCR beta CDR3 regions were amplified with the immunoSEQ multiplex PCR assay covering 54 Vbeta and 13 Jbeta segments. Bias from PCR amplification was corrected by using a synthetic template baseline for primer optimization and for computational correction. In the original analysis: Only productive sequences were kept, with reads annotated to V, D and J genes according to IMGT and analyzed in immunoSEQ Analyzer. Clonality was computed as one minus Shannon entropy normalized by log2 of the number of productive unique sequences. Public and private clones were assessed among the 100 most prevalent clones of each patient and control. Susac-specific clones were defined as absent from healthy and MS cohorts, approximately 1,000 published viral clones and other ImmuneACCESS disease sequences. TCRdb passed the public sequencing reads through fastp at Q25 and MiXCR, retaining productive beta sequences. Rows are unified per CDR3 protein, each entry keeping the most common DNA and genes. Clone size and V and J calls follow TCRdb, not the original study. The table for this sample lists about 140,000 distinct CDR3 sequences; 94% of them were counted only once. About 0.25% of the sample is in the top ten clones.

V has 2 bases trimmed and J has 2 bases trimmed; junction bases matching no gene number 4. Looking up the germline V gene yields CDR1 SGHTA and CDR2 FQGNSA. Including the terminal cysteine and phenylalanine, the CDR3 comprises 15 residues. Just the 45-base CDR3 DNA is kept, in frame starting at base 1. High-throughput TCR beta sequencing profiled peripheral blood CD8+ and CD4+ T cells from healthy donors, Susac syndrome patients and multiple sclerosis patients. The healthy donors served as controls matched for age and sex. Bulk CD8+ and CD4+ T cells were purified magnetically by negative isolation, whereas CD8+ TEMRA cells were enriched by FACS. Blood was collected in EDTA tubes and processed within 24 hours, with PBMCs isolated through density gradient centrifugation. PBMCs destined for TCR sequencing were cryopreserved in liquid nitrogen and later thawed in a 37 °C water bath. The sorted or isolated CD4+, CD8+ and CD8+ TEMRA cells reached a purity of at least 90%.

Rearrangement joined TRBV7-2 to TRBJ2-7, with 9 bases matching TRBD2. Material for sequencing was CD8+ T cells from PBMCs. This sequence was found in a human donor in good health. Here the CDR3 is given as CASSLSPSGAYEQYF. At the DNA level, the sequence is TGTGCCAGCAGCTTATCTCCTAGCGGGGCCTACGAGCAGTACTTC.